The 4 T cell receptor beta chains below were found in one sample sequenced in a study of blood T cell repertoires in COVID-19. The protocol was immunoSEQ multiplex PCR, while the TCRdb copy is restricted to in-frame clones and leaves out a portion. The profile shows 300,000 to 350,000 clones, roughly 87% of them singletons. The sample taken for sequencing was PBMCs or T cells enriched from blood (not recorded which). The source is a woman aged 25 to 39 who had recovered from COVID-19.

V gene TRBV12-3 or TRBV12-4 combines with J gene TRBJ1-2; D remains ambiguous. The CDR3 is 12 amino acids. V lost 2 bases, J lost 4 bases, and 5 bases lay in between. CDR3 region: CASSLTVYGYTF. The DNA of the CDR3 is TGTGCCAGCAGTTTAACGGTCTATGGCTACACCTTC.

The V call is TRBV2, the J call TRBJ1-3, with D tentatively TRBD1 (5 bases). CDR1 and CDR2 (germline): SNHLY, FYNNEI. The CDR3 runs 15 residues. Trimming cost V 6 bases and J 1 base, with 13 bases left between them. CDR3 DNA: TGTGCCAGCAGAACTCAGGGCGCGTCTGGAAACACCATATATTTT. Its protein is CASRTQGASGNTIYF.

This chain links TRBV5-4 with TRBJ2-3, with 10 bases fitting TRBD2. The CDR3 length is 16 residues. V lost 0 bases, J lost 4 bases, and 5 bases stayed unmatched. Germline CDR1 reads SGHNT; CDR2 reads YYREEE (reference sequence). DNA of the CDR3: TGTGCCAGCAGCTTGGTCGATAGCGGGGGGTCAGATACGCAGTATTTT. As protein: CASSLVDSGGSDTQYF.

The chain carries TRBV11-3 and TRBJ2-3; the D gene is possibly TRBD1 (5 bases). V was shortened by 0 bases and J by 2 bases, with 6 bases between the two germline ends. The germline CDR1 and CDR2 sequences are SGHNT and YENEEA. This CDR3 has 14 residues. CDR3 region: CASSLDRVTDTQYF. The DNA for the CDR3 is TGTGCCAGCAGCTTAGACAGGGTCACAGATACGCAGTATTTT.